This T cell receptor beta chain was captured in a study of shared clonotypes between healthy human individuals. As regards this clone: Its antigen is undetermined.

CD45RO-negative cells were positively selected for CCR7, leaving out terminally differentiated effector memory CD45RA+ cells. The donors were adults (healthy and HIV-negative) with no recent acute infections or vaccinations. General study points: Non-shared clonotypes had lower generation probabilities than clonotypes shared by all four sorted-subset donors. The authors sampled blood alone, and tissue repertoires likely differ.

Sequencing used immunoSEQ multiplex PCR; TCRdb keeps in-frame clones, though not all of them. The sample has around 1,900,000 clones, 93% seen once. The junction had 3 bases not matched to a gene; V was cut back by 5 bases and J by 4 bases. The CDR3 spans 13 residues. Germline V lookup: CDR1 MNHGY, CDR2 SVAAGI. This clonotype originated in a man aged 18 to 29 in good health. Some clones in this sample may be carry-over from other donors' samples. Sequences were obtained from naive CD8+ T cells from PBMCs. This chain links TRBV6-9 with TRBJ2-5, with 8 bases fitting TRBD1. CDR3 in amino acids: CASSPGQGETQYF. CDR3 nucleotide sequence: TGTGCCAGCAGTCCCGGACAGGGAGAGACCCAGTACTTC.